The next 27 T cell receptor beta chains were all read from a single sample in a study of blood T cells in healthy people across ages. A sample-barcoded 5' primer and a J-beta primer mix were used in a second PCR of about 7 to 11 cycles. TCRdb re-analysed the 5' RACE reads in MiXCR, keeping a single row per CDR3 protein. The sample has roughly 650,000 distinct CDR3 sequences; about 30% are singletons. Sequencing used blood. The receptors shown here come from an elderly woman in good health.

This clonotype occurred many times. This may be a read error, as it is one base from a much larger clone. V gene TRBV28 combines with J gene TRBJ2-7, with D maybe TRBD2 (5 bases). The CDR3 is made up of 12 amino acids. Germline CDR1 reads MDHEN; CDR2 reads SYDVKM. Trimming cost V 11 bases and J 3 bases, with 14 bases left between them. For the CDR3, the DNA is TGTGCCTGGAGAGGGCGTTACTACGAGCAGTACTTC. The encoded protein is CAWRGRYYEQYF.

CDR3 region: CASSYLDRSGQFF. For the CDR3, the DNA is TGTGCCAGCAGTTACCTCGACAGATCTGGGCAGTTCTTC. The chain has TRBV6-5 and TRBJ2-1; tentative D call: TRBD1 (5 bases). The V and J ends lost 2 bases and 12 bases respectively, with 14 bases between them. Per the germline V gene, CDR1 is MNHEY and CDR2 is SVGAGI. The CDR3 spans 13 residues.

The chain uses TRBV3-1 and TRBJ1-3, with a possible D match to TRBD1 (6 bases). The CDR3 sequence is 17 residues long. The V and J ends lost 1 base and 0 bases respectively, with 13 bases between them. Germline CDR1 is LGHDT and CDR2 is YNNKEL (reference sequence). Written as DNA, the CDR3 is TGTGCCAGCAGCCAAGGGGACACCTCTACCTCTGGAAACACCATATATTTT. Encoded protein: CASSQGDTSTSGNTIYF.

This clonotype came up many times. V gene TRBV3-1 combines with J gene TRBJ2-7, with 7 bases lining up with TRBD1. V shed 0 bases, J shed 0 bases, and the junction held 11 bases outside the gene matches. This CDR3 spans 18 amino acids. From germline, CDR1 is LGHDT and CDR2 YNNKEL (reference sequence). The CDR3 loop reads CASSQDEGAVISSYEQYF. In DNA form, the CDR3 reads TGTGCCAGCAGCCAAGACGAGGGGGCGGTGATAAGCTCCTACGAGCAGTACTTC.

In DNA, the CDR3 is TGTGCCAGCGCCATAGCGGGGGGAATCGATGAGCAGTTCTTC. This encodes CASAIAGGIDEQFF. The chain joins TRBV3-1 to TRBJ2-1; 10 bases are a match to TRBD2. With 8 bases clipped from V and 8 bases from J, the junction kept 9 bases outside the gene matches. The CDR3 spans 14 residues. The germline V gene encodes CDR1 LGHDT and CDR2 YNNKEL (reference sequence).

The chain links TRBV20-1 to TRBJ2-3; 7 nucleotides match TRBD2. The V and J ends lost 6 bases and 0 bases, in that order; junction bases with no gene match: 18. The CDR3 consists of 18 residues. CDR1 and CDR2 from the germline V gene are DFQATT and SNEGSKA (reference sequence). The CDR3 here is CSARIAAGTMRSTDTQYF. CDR3 DNA sequence: TGCAGTGCCCGCATTGCAGCGGGGACGATGAGGAGCACAGATACGCAGTATTTT.

In regard to this clonotype: The junction does not match germline at one end; this may be a read error. The rearrangement joins TRBV5-6 to TRBJ1-2, with a tentative D call TRBD1 (5 bases). Germline V lookup: CDR1 SGHDT, CDR2 YYEEEE. The CDR3 runs to 17 residues. The CDR3 sequence is CAGSSPATGGLIYGYTF. The CDR3 DNA reads as TGTGCCGGCAGCTCTCCAGCAACAGGAGGGTTAATCTATGGCTACACCTTC.

This clonotype was found a few times. The chain combines TRBV7-2 with TRBJ1-1, with a tentative D call TRBD1 (5 bases). Looked up from germline, CDR1 is SGHTA and CDR2 is FQGNSA. The CDR3 sequence is 14 residues long. V dropped 0 bases and J dropped 5 bases, with 10 bases sitting between them. The CDR3, as DNA: TGTGCCAGCAGCTTAGCGATAGGGGAGACTGAAGCTTTCTTT. Its translation is CASSLAIGETEAFF.

There are many counts of this clonotype. The chain has TRBV6-1 and TRBJ2-3; 7 bases line up with TRBD1. The CDR3 runs to 13 residues. J was trimmed by 4 bases and V by 8 bases; bases with no gene match: 6. The germline V gene has CDR1 MNHNS and CDR2 SASEGT. As DNA, the CDR3 is TGTGCCAGCGCCCGGGACAGCCCAGATACGCAGTATTTT. Translating it yields CASARDSPDTQYF.

The chain combines TRBV7-2 with TRBJ2-4; D may be TRBD2 (6 bases). Germline CDR1 and CDR2: SGHTA and FQGNSA. CDR3 length equals 14 residues. The V and J ends lost 4 bases and 6 bases respectively, with 13 bases between them. The CDR3 DNA sequence: TGTGCCAGCAGCTCCCGGGGGACGGGAAACATTCAGTACTTC. This sequence encodes CASSSRGTGNIQYF. The full variable domain, completed using reference TRBV7-2 and TRBJ2-4, is GAGVSQSPSNKVTEKGKDVELRCDPISGHTALYWYRQSLGQGLEFLIYFQGNSAPDKSGLPSDRFSAERTGGSVSTLTIQRTQQEDSAVYLCASSSRGTGNIQYFGAGTRLSVL.

In this sample, this clonotype turned up many times. The chain carries TRBV6-2 or TRBV6-3 and TRBJ2-7; D not certain. Germline lookup yields CDR1 MNHEY and CDR2 SVGEGT. The V gene lost 10 bases and the J gene lost 3 bases, with 19 bases spanning the gap. The CDR3 totals 14 residues. CDR3 sequence: CATFNPDIDYEQYF. CDR3 DNA: TGTGCCACCTTTAATCCTGACATAGACTACGAGCAGTACTTC.

For this clonotype: A much larger clonotype is one base distant, so this may be a read error. The chain uses TRBV20-1 and TRBJ2-7; TRBD2 agrees at 11 bases. J gave up 3 bases and V 4 bases, and 8 bases lay outside the gene matches. This CDR3 region has 15 residues. Germline V gene sequence: CDR1 DFQATT, CDR2 SNEGSKA (reference sequence). The CDR3 region is CSAKDAGTSGYEQYF. CDR3 bases: TGCAGTGCTAAGGATGCCGGGACTAGCGGCTACGAGCAGTACTTC.

The chain recombines TRBV29-1 with TRBJ2-7; D possibly corresponds to TRBD1 (6 bases). Germline V gene data show CDR1 as SQVTM and CDR2 as ANQGSEA. V gave up 7 bases and J gave up 4 bases, with 14 bases separating them. This CDR3 is 12 amino acids long. The CDR3 protein is CSAWGPMYEQYF. Written as DNA, the CDR3 is TGCAGCGCGTGGGGGCCCATGTACGAGCAGTACTTC.

This chain joins TRBV6-1 and TRBJ2-1, with D tentatively TRBD1 (5 bases). CDR3 size: 14 residues. The germline V gene encodes CDR1 MNHNS and CDR2 SASEGT. V shed 7 bases and J shed 4 bases, with 14 bases lying between them. CDR3 DNA: TGTGCCAGCATTAGACAGCGAGGATACAATGAGCAGTTCTTC. Amino acid sequence: CASIRQRGYNEQFF.

The gene calls are TRBV7-3 and TRBJ1-1; D not resolved. The CDR3 has 13 amino acids. V was shortened by 6 bases and J by 5 bases, with 13 bases between the two germline ends. CDR1 is SGHTA, CDR2 FQGTGA, per germline. The CDR3 loop is CASSYLHGTEAFF. The CDR3, as DNA: TGTGCCAGCAGTTACCTCCATGGGACTGAAGCTTTCTTT.

This clonotype has a count of ten or more. The chain employs TRBV6-2 or TRBV6-3 and TRBJ1-6; D call uncertain. Germline V gene lookup returns CDR1 MNHEY and CDR2 SVGEGT. V gave up 7 bases and J gave up 0 bases, with 7 bases separating them. The CDR3 spans 14 residues. The DNA for the CDR3 is TGTGCCAGCATCAGCAGCTCCTATAATTCACCCCTCCACTTT. As protein: CASISSSYNSPLHF.

This clonotype appeared many times. The CDR3 sequence is CASSPPAGQGWGNEQFF. CDR3 DNA sequence: TGTGCCAGCTCACCACCTGCCGGACAGGGGTGGGGCAATGAGCAGTTCTTC. This chain links TRBV18 with TRBJ2-1; 9 nucleotides match TRBD1. Germline CDR1 reads KGHSH; CDR2 reads LQKENI. This CDR3 is built from 17 residues. V was clipped by 0 bases and J by 6 bases; unmatched bases: 9.

At least ten counts were recorded for this clonotype. The chain carries TRBV12-3 or TRBV12-4 and TRBJ2-7; TRBD1 is a possible D gene (5 bases). The CDR3 contains 14 residues. The ends were cut back, 3 bases at V and 6 bases at J, with 15 bases in the middle. This chain's CDR3 is CASSFGQGSSEQYF. The CDR3, as DNA: TGTGCCAGCAGTTTTGGTCAGGGTTCCAGCGAGCAGTACTTC.

The J gene is TRBJ2-4, the V gene TRBV7-3; TRBD2 matches at 11 bases. The end of the DNA fits TRBJ2-5 better, so the J call may be wrong. Germline loops: CDR1 SGHTA, CDR2 FQGTGA. CDR3 size: 15 residues. In DNA form, the CDR3 reads TGTGCCAGCAATTTGACTAGCGGGGCCCAAGAGACCCAGTACTTC. It yields the protein CASNLTSGAQETQYF.

A note on this clonotype: This may be a read error, as it is one base from a much larger clone. This chain links TRBV29-1 with TRBJ2-7; TRBD1 or TRBD2 may be the D gene (5 bases each). The end of the DNA fits TRBJ2-5 better, so the J call may be wrong. This CDR3 contains 11 residues. CDR1 SQVTM and CDR2 ANQGSEA come from the germline V gene. The CDR3 reads CSVGERETQYF. DNA of the CDR3: TGCAGCGTGGGGGAGCGGGAGACCCAGTACTTC.

This clonotype was recorded many times. The rearrangement joins TRBV20-1 to TRBJ2-1; possibly TRBD1 for D (6 bases). CDR3 length equals 20 residues. The germline V gene encodes CDR1 DFQATT and CDR2 SNEGSKA (reference sequence). Trimming stripped 0 bases from V and 0 bases from J, with 24 bases between. The CDR3 spells CSARDLAGAVKPSSYNEQFF. In nucleotides, the CDR3 is TGCAGTGCTAGAGATTTGGCAGGGGCGGTTAAGCCCAGCTCCTACAATGAGCAGTTCTTC.

This clonotype was seen ten or more times. The chain is built from TRBV4-3 and TRBJ2-6; D unresolved. From germline, CDR1 is LGHNA and CDR2 YSLEER. V shed 1 base and J shed 8 bases, with 18 bases lying between them. The CDR3 extends over 17 amino acids. The CDR3 loop is CASSQALGSTRTNVLTF. The CDR3 region has the DNA TGCGCCAGCAGCCAAGCGCTCGGCAGCACCCGGACCAACGTCCTGACTTTC.

On this clonotype: One base away lies a much larger clone, so this may be a sequencing read error. The rearrangement links TRBV28 to TRBJ2-5, with D possibly matching TRBD1 (5 bases). Per germline, CDR1 MDHEN and CDR2 SYDVKM. CDR3 length: 15 amino acids. V was shortened by 3 bases and J by 4 bases, with 15 bases between the two germline ends. The CDR3 here is CASSFATVGPETQYF. The CDR3 coding sequence is TGTGCCAGCAGTTTCGCGACGGTGGGGCCAGAGACCCAGTACTTC.

This clonotype was found many times. This chain links TRBV5-4 with TRBJ2-3, with 7 bases aligning to TRBD1. Trimming cost V 4 bases and J 4 bases; bases outside gene matches: 9. In germline, CDR1 is SGHNT, CDR2 YYREEE (reference sequence). The CDR3 sequence is 15 residues long. Written as DNA, the CDR3 is TGTGCCAGCAGCCCCGGGACAGTGTTTGCAGATACGCAGTATTTT. Translating gives CASSPGTVFADTQYF.

This clonotype was observed at least ten times. The chain uses TRBV28 and TRBJ2-7, with D possibly matching TRBD1 (6 bases). Per the germline V gene, CDR1 is MDHEN and CDR2 is SYDVKM. This CDR3 spans 14 amino acids. Trimming took off 7 bases at V and 0 bases at J, with 13 bases between the two ends. CDR3 region: CASIQNRVSYEQYF. Written as DNA, the CDR3 is TGTGCCAGCATACAGAACAGGGTCTCCTACGAGCAGTACTTC.

On this clonotype itself: Since a much larger clone is just one base distant, this may be a read error. This chain links TRBV20-1 with TRBJ2-1; TRBD1 matches 11 bases. Germline CDR1 DFQATT, CDR2 SNEGSKA (reference sequence). CDR3 size: 15 residues. The V and J ends lost 3 bases and 13 bases, in that order; junction bases with no gene match: 14. The CDR3 DNA reads as TGCAGTGCTAGTTTAGGACAGGGGGCGTGGGAGACCCAGTTCTTC. Amino acid sequence: CSASLGQGAWETQFF.

The chain employs TRBV29-1 and TRBJ2-7, with 7 bases identical to TRBD2. Germline CDR1 reads SQVTM; CDR2 reads ANQGSEA. Losses at the gene ends were 1 base for V and 2 bases for J; bases not matched to a gene: 5. The CDR3 runs to 14 residues. CDR3 nucleotides: TGCAGCGTTGAAGTGGCTAGCGGAACCTACGAGCAGTACTTC. Protein sequence: CSVEVASGTYEQYF.